Described below is a single T cell receptor (beta chain) sequence and its context. These data originate in a study of T cell changes during pregnancy in multiple sclerosis. Germline CDR1 is WSHSY and CDR2 is SAAADI. V shed 2 bases and J shed 1 base, with 8 bases lying between them. The CDR3 sequence is 14 residues long. This table comes from immunoSEQ multiplex PCR, and its TCRdb copy is limited to in-frame clones, with some not included. The sample includes tens of thousands of clones, roughly 90% of them seen just once. The source of this sequence is a female donor in good health, enrolled as a control in a pregnancy study. J is TRBJ1-1 and V is TRBV10-2, with D uncertain. The source material was peripheral blood, sampled in the second trimester of pregnancy. The CDR3 nucleotides are TGCGCCAGCAGTGAGGGTTCAGGGAACACTGAAGCTTTCTTT. Translated, it gives CASSEGSGNTEAFF.